What follows describes a single T cell receptor (beta chain). Its antigen remains unknown. V lost 2 bases and J lost 2, with 9 bases in between. Germline assignment: CDR1 MNHEY and CDR2 SVGAGI. CDR3 length equals 14 residues. These data originate in a study of T-cell reconstitution after alpha-beta-depleted transplantation in children. Study-level results: T-cell counts and diversity at one year following transplant were attributed mainly to newly produced T cells. Several hundred graft clones that had expanded were reportedly the source of alpha-beta T cells about two months after transplant. Elevated TCRbeta diversity at day 60 was traced, in some patients, to surviving recipient T cells and thymic progenitors.

The library targeted TCRbeta and was prepared with unique molecular identifiers. TCRdb redid the calling of the PCR reads with MiXCR, one entry per CDR3 protein. In the table there are about 580,000 distinct CDR3 sequences, 20% to 25% of which are singletons. The material was PBMCs, mostly from graft donor cells, obtained 360 days after TCRalphabeta/CD19-depleted stem cell transplant. This chain links TRBV6-5 with TRBJ2-5; D gene ambiguous. The sequence was collected from a boy younger than two who had a stem cell transplant for acute myeloid leukemia, so the T cells may come from the graft donor. The CDR3 DNA reads as TGTGCCAGCAGTTACGGGTTGGGTCAAGAGACCCAGTACTTC. It codes for CASSYGLGQETQYF.